This T cell receptor (beta chain) was captured in a study of blood T cell repertoires in COVID-19. The table lists this clone with a few counts. Germline CDR1 reads SGHTS; CDR2 reads YDEGEE. CDR3 length: 15 residues. V was shortened by 4 bases and J by 3 bases, with 13 bases between the two germline ends. The repertoire was sequenced with immunoSEQ multiplex PCR; TCRdb's copy has only in-frame clones and lacks some. Of roughly 80,000 clones in the sample, over 70% were seen once. The TCR was taken from a woman aged 60-75 years with acute or convalescent COVID-19. The sequencing input was peripheral blood. The J gene is TRBJ2-2, the V gene TRBV5-8; D not resolved. The DNA for the CDR3 is TGTGCCAGCAGCGTTGCGTACAGAGACACCGGGGAGCTGTTTTTT. Translation: CASSVAYRDTGELFF. Together with reference TRBV5-8 and TRBJ2-2, the CDR3 gives the full variable domain: EAGVTQSPTHLIKTRGQQATLRCSPISGHTSVYWYQQALGLGLQFLLWYDEGEERNRGNFPPRFSGRQFPNYSSELNVNALELEDSALYLCASSVAYRDTGELFFGEGSRLTVL.